This T cell receptor beta chain was identified during a study of control samples from healthy donors and cancer patients. Data came from immunoSEQ multiplex PCR; TCRdb stores just in-frame clones and leaves some out. In the table there are around 200,000 clones, about 93% of which are singletons. The V and J ends lost 9 bases and 8 bases respectively, with 16 bases between them. Germline assignment: CDR1 LNHNV and CDR2 YYDKDF (reference sequence). The CDR3 has 12 residues. This clonotype was obtained from a young man in good health. This chain joins TRBV15 and TRBJ1-1, with D tentatively TRBD1 (6 bases). The sequenced sample consisted of blood. The CDR3 nucleotides read TGTGCCACTAAAGAGCCCCAGGGGGAAGCTTTCTTT. Its translation is CATKEPQGEAFF. Filled out from reference TRBV15 and TRBJ1-1, the complete variable domain reads DAMVIQNPRYQVTQFGKPVTLSCSQTLNHNVMYWYQQKSSQAPKLLFHYYDKDFNNEADTPDNFQSRRPNTSFCFLDIRSPGLGDTAMYLCATKEPQGEAFFGQGTRLTVV.